This entry describes one T cell receptor (beta chain). Its antigen is still unknown. Base qualities were left out, and no much larger clone turns up one base away. This entry belongs to a study of blood T cell repertoires in COVID-19 (dated by TCRdb to 2018 to 2021). Context from the whole study: Collaborator samples came from the United States, Italy and Spain and covered acute and convalescent phases of COVID-19. The prospective study material was composed of cDNA or gDNA derived from T cells, B-cell-depleted T cells, or PBMCs. Deeply sampled blood TCRbeta repertoires from subjects exposed to, actively infected with, or recovered from COVID-19 were included in the dataset. The repertoires were released in a freely available public database meant as a resource for research on the immune response to SARS-CoV-2. Samples came from the ongoing ImmuneRACE study (first 160 participants) plus 1,254 subjects from 6 global collaborators. A de-identified subject ID, COVID-19 status, age in years and sex were almost always included in the sample metadata. Where HLA class I and class II types were available, the types were taken from metadata supplied by the sample provider, not from assay-based typing.

The immunoSEQ Assay, a bias-controlled multiplex PCR, was used to amplify TCRbeta CDR3 regions from genomic DNA. As for the original processing: The number of nucleated cells in each sample was estimated from the amplification of reference gene primers within the assay. To quantify the absolute abundance of each unique TCRbeta CDR3 rearrangement, sequence reads were collapsed and filtered. For each sample, productive Simpson clonality was calculated as the square root of Simpson's diversity index over productive rearrangements. The clones in this table, taken by TCRdb from immuneACCESS, are in-frame only. Not every clone is retained; where verified, under half of the shortfall comes from an unresolved V gene, and the cause of the rest is unknown. From that table come the V and J calls and clone size; the DNA was used to work out D and trimming. The sample records tens of thousands of clones, roughly 90% of which are singletons. Jointly, the top ten make up roughly 21% of the sample.

Relative to germline, V is 3 bases shorter and J is 10 bases shorter, with 16 bases between their ends. The germline V gene encodes CDR1 MDHEN and CDR2 SYDVKM. From its cysteine to its phenylalanine, the CDR3 spans 14 amino acids. Just the 42-base CDR3 DNA is kept, in frame starting at base 1. The collaborating institutions used their own protocols to collect whole blood in K2EDTA tubes. For TCRbeta analysis, collaborator samples were shipped as frozen whole blood, as isolated PBMCs, or as DNA extracted from either sample type. Study-wide conclusions, independent of this receptor: Clinical and demographic metadata were provided uncurated, with the amount varying by source and participant.

The sequence derives from a man between 45 and 60 years old with active COVID-19. The chain joins TRBV28 to TRBJ2-4; TRBD2 could be the D gene, as 7 bases match. Source material: peripheral blood. In nucleotides, the sequence is TGTGCCAGCAGTTTGGGGGGGCCGAATTGGATTCAGTACTTC. Translated, it gives CASSLGGPNWIQYF.